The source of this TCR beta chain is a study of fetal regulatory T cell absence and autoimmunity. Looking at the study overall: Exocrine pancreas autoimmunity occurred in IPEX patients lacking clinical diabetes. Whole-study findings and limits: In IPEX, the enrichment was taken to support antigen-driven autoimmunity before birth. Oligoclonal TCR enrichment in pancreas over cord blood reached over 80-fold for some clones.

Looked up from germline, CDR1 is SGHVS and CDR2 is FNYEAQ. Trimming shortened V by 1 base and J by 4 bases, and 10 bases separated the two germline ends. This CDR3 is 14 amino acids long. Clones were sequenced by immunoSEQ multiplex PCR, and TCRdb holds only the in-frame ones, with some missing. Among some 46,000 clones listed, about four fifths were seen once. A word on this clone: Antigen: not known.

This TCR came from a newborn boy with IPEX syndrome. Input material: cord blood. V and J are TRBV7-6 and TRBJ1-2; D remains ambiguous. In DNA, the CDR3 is TGTGCCAGCAGCTTAGAGGGCAGTAGCTATGGCTACACCTTC. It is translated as CASSLEGSSYGYTF. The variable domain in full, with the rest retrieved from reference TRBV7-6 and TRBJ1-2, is GAGVSQSPRYKVTKRGQDVALRCDPISGHVSLYWYRQALGQGPEFLTYFNYEAQQDKSGLPNDRFSAERPEGSISTLTIQRTEQRDSAMYRCASSLEGSSYGYTFGSGTRLTVV.